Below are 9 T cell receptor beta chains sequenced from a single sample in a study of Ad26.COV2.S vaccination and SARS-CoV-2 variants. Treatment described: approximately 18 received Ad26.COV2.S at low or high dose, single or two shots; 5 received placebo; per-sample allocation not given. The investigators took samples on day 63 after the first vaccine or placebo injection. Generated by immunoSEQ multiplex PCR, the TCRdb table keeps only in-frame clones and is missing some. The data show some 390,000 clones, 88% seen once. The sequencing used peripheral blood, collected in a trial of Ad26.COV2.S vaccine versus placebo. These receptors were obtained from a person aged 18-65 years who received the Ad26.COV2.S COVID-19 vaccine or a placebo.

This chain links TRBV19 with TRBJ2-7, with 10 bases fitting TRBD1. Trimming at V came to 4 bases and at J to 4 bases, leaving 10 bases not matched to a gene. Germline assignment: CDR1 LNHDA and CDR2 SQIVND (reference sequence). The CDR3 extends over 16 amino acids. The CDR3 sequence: CASSTLPGQGKYEQYF. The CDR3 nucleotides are TGTGCCAGTAGTACCCTACCGGGACAGGGGAAGTACGAGCAGTACTTC.

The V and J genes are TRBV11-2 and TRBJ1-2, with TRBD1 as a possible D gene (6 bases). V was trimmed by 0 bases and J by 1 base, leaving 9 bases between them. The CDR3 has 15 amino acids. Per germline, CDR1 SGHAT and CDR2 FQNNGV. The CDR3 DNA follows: TGTGCCAGCAGCTTAGAGGGGGCGGTTAACTATGGCTACACCTTC. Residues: CASSLEGAVNYGYTF. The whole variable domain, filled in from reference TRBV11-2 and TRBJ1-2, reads EAGVAQSPRYKIIEKRQSVAFWCNPISGHATLYWYQQILGQGPKLLIQFQNNGVVDDSQLPKDRFSAERLKGVDSTLKIQPAKLEDSAVYLCASSLEGAVNYGYTFGSGTRLTVV.

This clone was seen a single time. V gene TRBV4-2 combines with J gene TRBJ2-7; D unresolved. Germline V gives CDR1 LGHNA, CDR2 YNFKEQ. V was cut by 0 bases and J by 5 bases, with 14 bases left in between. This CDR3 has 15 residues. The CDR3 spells CASSQEVGRANEQYF. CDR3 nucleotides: TGTGCCAGCAGCCAAGAAGTCGGTCGAGCCAACGAGCAGTACTTC.

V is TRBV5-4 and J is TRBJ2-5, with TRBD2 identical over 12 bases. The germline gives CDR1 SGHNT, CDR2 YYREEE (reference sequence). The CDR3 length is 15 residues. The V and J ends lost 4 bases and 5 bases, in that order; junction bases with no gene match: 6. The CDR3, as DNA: TGTGCCAGCAGCCTCCTAGCGGGGGGGCCGGAGACCCAGTACTTC. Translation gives CASSLLAGGPETQYF.

The CDR3 DNA is TGCGCCAGCAGCTGGGGGCAGGGGTCGGGTAATTCACCCCTCCACTTT. Protein sequence: CASSWGQGSGNSPLHF. The chain joins TRBV5-1 to TRBJ1-6; possible D gene TRBD1, 6 bases. CDR1 is SGHRS, CDR2 YFSETQ, per germline. V dropped 3 bases and J dropped 6 bases, with 16 bases sitting between them. CDR3 size: 16 residues. The full variable domain, completed using reference TRBV5-1 and TRBJ1-6, is KAGVTQTPRYLIKTRGQQVTLSCSPISGHRSVSWYQQTPGQGLQFLFEYFSETQRNKGNFPGRFSGRQFSNSRSEMNVSTLELGDSALYLCASSWGQGSGNSPLHFGNGTRLTVT.

CDR3: CASSRPGQGVDEQFF. CDR3 coding DNA: TGTGCCAGCAGCAGGCCGGGACAGGGGGTAGATGAGCAGTTCTTC. The chain is built from TRBV11-2 and TRBJ2-1; 11 bases line up with TRBD1. CDR3 size: 15 residues. Germline V lookup: CDR1 SGHAT, CDR2 FQNNGV. V shed 5 bases and J 8 bases; nucleotides not matched to a gene: 8.

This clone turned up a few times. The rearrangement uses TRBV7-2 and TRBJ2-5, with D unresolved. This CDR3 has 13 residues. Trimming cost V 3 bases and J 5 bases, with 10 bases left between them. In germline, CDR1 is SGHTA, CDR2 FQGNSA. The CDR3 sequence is CASSLAAGETQYF. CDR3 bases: TGTGCCAGCAGCTTGGCGGCTGGCGAGACCCAGTACTTC.

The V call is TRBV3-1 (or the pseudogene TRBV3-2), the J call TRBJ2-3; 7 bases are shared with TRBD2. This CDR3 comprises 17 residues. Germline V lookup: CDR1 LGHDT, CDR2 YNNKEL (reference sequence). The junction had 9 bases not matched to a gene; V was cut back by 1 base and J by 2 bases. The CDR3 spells CASSQGGAGVLTDTQYF. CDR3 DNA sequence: TGTGCCAGCAGCCAAGGAGGCGCGGGGGTCCTCACAGATACGCAGTATTTT.

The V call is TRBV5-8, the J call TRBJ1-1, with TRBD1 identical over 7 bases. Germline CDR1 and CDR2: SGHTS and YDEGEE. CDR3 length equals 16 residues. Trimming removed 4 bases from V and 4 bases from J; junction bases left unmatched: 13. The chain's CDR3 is CASSRPDRESGTEAFF. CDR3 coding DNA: TGTGCCAGCAGCCGGCCAGACAGGGAGAGTGGCACTGAAGCTTTCTTT.